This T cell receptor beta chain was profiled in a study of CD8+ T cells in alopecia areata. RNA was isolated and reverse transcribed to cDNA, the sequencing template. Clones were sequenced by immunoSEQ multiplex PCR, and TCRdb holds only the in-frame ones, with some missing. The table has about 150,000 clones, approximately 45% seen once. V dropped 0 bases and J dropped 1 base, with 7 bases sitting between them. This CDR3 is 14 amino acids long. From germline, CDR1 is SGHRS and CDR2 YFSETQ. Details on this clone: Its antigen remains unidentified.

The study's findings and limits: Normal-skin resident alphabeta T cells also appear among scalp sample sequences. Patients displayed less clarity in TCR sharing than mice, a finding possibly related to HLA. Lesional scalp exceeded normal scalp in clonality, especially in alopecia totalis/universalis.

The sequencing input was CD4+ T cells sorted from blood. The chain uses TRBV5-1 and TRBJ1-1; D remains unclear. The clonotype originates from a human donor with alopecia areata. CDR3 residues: CASSLDGSNTEAFF. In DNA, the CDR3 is TGCGCCAGCAGCTTGGACGGGTCGAACACTGAAGCTTTCTTT.